This T cell receptor beta chain was sequenced during a study of cytomegalovirus exposure and HLA in healthy donors. For the study at large: The Caucasian-associated ancestry cluster contained 81% of the roughly 400 genotyped donors.

CDR1 is SGHVS, CDR2 FNYEAQ, per germline. This CDR3 contains 16 residues. 60 Vbeta and 13 Jbeta primers were used in PCR. Sequenced by immunoSEQ multiplex PCR; TCRdb stores in-frame clones only, minus some. The sample lists over 150,000 clones; 80% were seen once. The clonotype comes from a woman aged 45-65 years in good health and CMV-seropositive. The chain is built from TRBV7-6 and TRBJ2-5, with TRBD2 matching over 9 bases. With the DNA end fitting TRBJ2-7 better, the J assignment may be wrong. The sequenced sample consisted of PBMCs. CDR3 protein: CASSPLGREGSYEQYF. The CDR3 DNA reads as TGTGCCAGCAGCCCCCTGGGGCGGGAGGGATCCTACGAGCAGTACTTC.